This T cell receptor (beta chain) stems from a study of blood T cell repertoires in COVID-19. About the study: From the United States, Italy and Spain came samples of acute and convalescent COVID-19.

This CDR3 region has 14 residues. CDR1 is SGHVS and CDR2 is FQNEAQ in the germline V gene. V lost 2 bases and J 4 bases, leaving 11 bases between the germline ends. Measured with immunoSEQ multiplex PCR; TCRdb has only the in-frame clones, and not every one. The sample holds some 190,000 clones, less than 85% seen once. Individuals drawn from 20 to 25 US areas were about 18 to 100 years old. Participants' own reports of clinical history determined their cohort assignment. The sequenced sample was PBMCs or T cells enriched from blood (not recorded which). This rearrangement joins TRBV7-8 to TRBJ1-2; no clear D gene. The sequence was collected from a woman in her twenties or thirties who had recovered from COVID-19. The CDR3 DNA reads TGTGCCAGCAGCTTAACCCCCGGTCCCTATGGCTACACCTTC. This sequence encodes CASSLTPGPYGYTF.